A single sample gave rise to the 28 T cell receptor beta chains below, sequenced in a study of OX40 agonist ivuxolimab in advanced cancers. Here immunoSEQ multiplex PCR was the method, and the copy in TCRdb shows in-frame clones only, minus some. The sample carries about 99,000 clones, about 96% recorded once. The sample was CD4+ or CD8+ T cells sorted from blood, taken in a trial of the OX40 agonist ivuxolimab. The receptors were sampled from an adult with an advanced solid tumor such as melanoma, head and neck, liver or kidney cancer.

This chain joins TRBV5-1 and TRBJ2-7; D is perhaps TRBD1 or TRBD2 (5 bases each). Trimming removed 4 bases from V and 5 bases from J, with 16 bases in between. This CDR3 has 14 residues. Germline V lookup: CDR1 SGHRS, CDR2 YFSETQ. The CDR3 sequence: CASSPGPNSNEQYF. The CDR3 coding sequence is TGCGCCAGCAGCCCGGGACCGAATTCAAACGAGCAGTACTTC.

The CDR3 sequence: CASSPTGGMGGYTF. DNA of the CDR3: TGTGCCAGCAGCCCGACAGGGGGCATGGGTGGCTACACCTTC. This sequence joins TRBV7-2 and TRBJ1-2, with 10 positions matching TRBD1. V shed 5 bases and J 7 bases; nucleotides not matched to a gene: 7. The CDR3 spans 14 residues. Germline assignment: CDR1 SGHTA and CDR2 FQGNSA.

This clone was counted a few times. This rearrangement joins TRBV7-3 to TRBJ2-1; D not certain. Trimming removed 6 bases at V and 5 bases at J, with 5 bases between. Germline CDR1 and CDR2: SGHTA and FQGTGA. The CDR3 length is 11 residues. The CDR3, as DNA: TGTGCCAGCAGACTAAACAATGAGCAGTTCTTC. It codes for CASRLNNEQFF.

This clone has just a few counts. The J gene is TRBJ2-7, the V gene TRBV10-1; TRBD2 aligns across 7 bases. The CDR3 is 13 residues long. The germline V gene encodes CDR1 WNHNN and CDR2 SYGVQD (reference sequence). V was pared by 6 bases and J by 2 bases, with 4 bases of the junction left unmatched. CDR3 protein: CASSREGPYEQYF. Written as DNA, the CDR3 is TGCGCCAGCAGCAGGGAGGGTCCCTACGAGCAGTACTTC.

The chain links TRBV19 to TRBJ2-7; TRBD1 might be the D (6 bases). Germline values: CDR1 LNHDA, CDR2 SQIVND (reference sequence). V dropped 1 base and J dropped 2 bases, with 15 bases sitting between them. The CDR3 is 16 residues long. The CDR3 reads CASSIGGQLFPYEQYF. In nucleotides, the CDR3 is TGTGCCAGTAGTATAGGAGGACAGCTTTTCCCCTACGAGCAGTACTTC.

This chain connects TRBV7-9 to TRBJ2-7; the match to TRBD2 covers 7 bases. The germline V gene has CDR1 SEHNR and CDR2 FQNEAQ (reference sequence). The V gene end was trimmed by 3 bases and the J gene end by 5 bases; junction bases not matched to a gene: 10. This CDR3 region has 15 residues. The DNA for the CDR3 is TGTGCCAGCAGCTTGGTTGCGGGGGAGCGAGACGAGCAGTACTTC. Translating it yields CASSLVAGERDEQYF.

V and J are TRBV28 and TRBJ2-3; the D call may be TRBD1 or TRBD2 (5 bases each). Trimming took off 3 bases at V and 0 bases at J, with 13 bases between the two ends. This CDR3 contains 16 residues. The germline gives CDR1 MDHEN, CDR2 SYDVKM. In nucleotides, the CDR3 is TGTGCCAGCAGTTTGGCCGAGGGGTATAGCACAGATACGCAGTATTTT. Its translation is CASSLAEGYSTDTQYF.

The chain's CDR3 is CASSLGGAGQPQHF. CDR3 bases: TGTGCCAGCAGCCTAGGGGGTGCCGGTCAGCCCCAGCATTTT. The rearrangement joins TRBV6-5 to TRBJ1-5, with D perhaps TRBD1 (6 bases). There are 14 residues in the CDR3. V lost 6 bases to trimming and J lost 6 bases, with 15 bases between them. Germline CDR1 reads MNHEY; CDR2 reads SVGAGI.

The J gene is TRBJ2-1, the V gene TRBV6-1; D gene ambiguous. Germline CDR1 MNHNS, CDR2 SASEGT. CDR3 length: 12 residues. The V end was cut by 3 bases, the J end by 4 bases, with 4 bases between. CDR3 residues: CASSDYYNEQFF. The CDR3 nucleotides read TGTGCCAGCAGTGATTATTACAATGAGCAGTTCTTC.

The rearrangement joins TRBV11-3 to TRBJ2-7; D may be TRBD1 or TRBD2 (5 bases each). The germline V gene encodes CDR1 SGHNT and CDR2 YENEEA. The V and J ends lost 3 bases and 0 bases respectively, with 12 bases between them. The CDR3 covers 15 residues. DNA for the CDR3: TGTGCCAGCAGCTTGTCTTCCGGGACCTCCTACGAGCAGTACTTC. Protein: CASSLSSGTSYEQYF.

The chain employs TRBV6-6 and TRBJ1-2, with D possibly matching TRBD1 (5 bases). The length of the CDR3 is 12 residues. The V end was cut by 2 bases, the J end by 6 bases, with 7 bases between. Germline values: CDR1 MNHNY, CDR2 SVGAGI (reference sequence). The DNA for the CDR3 is TGTGCCAGCAGTTACAGGGGTAATGGCTACACCTTC. Translation: CASSYRGNGYTF.

CDR3 protein: CASPSGLGELFF. CDR3 sequence (DNA): TGTGCCAGCCCGTCCGGTTTGGGGGAGCTGTTTTTT. The chain combines TRBV19 with TRBJ2-2; the D is unclear. The germline CDR1 and CDR2 sequences are LNHDA and SQIVND (reference sequence). Trimming stripped 9 bases from V and 8 bases from J, with 13 bases between. The CDR3 loop spans 12 amino acids.

The V call is TRBV9, the J call TRBJ1-2; D is uncertain. CDR3 length: 16 residues. Trimming took 0 bases from V and 5 from J, leaving 17 bases between them. From germline, CDR1 is SGDLS and CDR2 YYNGEE. Here the CDR3 reads CASSVAQAAPQYGYTF. The CDR3 DNA reads as TGTGCCAGCAGCGTAGCCCAGGCGGCGCCCCAGTATGGCTACACCTTC.

This rearrangement joins TRBV5-1 to TRBJ2-5; D is undetermined. V lost 0 bases and J 2 bases, leaving 11 bases between the germline ends. The germline gives CDR1 SGHRS, CDR2 YFSETQ. This CDR3 comprises 15 residues. In nucleotides, the CDR3 is TGCGCCAGCAGCTTGGGCAGAGCGACTCAAGAGACCCAGTACTTC. It translates to CASSLGRATQETQYF.

A single count supports this clone. V gene TRBV30 combines with J gene TRBJ2-5; no clear D. Germline V CDR1 and CDR2: GTSNPN, SVGIG (reference sequence). V dropped 1 base and J dropped 5 bases, with 11 bases sitting between them. This CDR3 spans 13 amino acids. CDR3 amino acids: CAWSASSQETQYF. The CDR3 nucleotides read TGTGCCTGGAGTGCCTCCAGCCAGGAGACCCAGTACTTC.

The rearrangement joins TRBV11-2 to TRBJ1-1; D uncertain. V lost 3 bases to trimming and J lost 1 base, with 6 bases between them. The CDR3 sequence is 13 residues long. Germline V gives CDR1 SGHAT, CDR2 FQNNGV. CDR3 amino acids: CASSFVGNTEAFF. The DNA of the CDR3 is TGTGCCAGCAGCTTCGTGGGGAACACTGAAGCTTTCTTT.

The chain uses TRBV7-9 and TRBJ2-5; 10 positions match TRBD1. The V gene end was trimmed by 6 bases and the J gene end by 5 bases; junction bases not matched to a gene: 9. The length of the CDR3 is 15 residues. CDR1 is SEHNR and CDR2 is FQNEAQ in the germline V gene (reference sequence). CDR3 residues: CASSPGQGTDETQYF. The DNA for the CDR3 is TGTGCCAGCAGTCCGGGACAGGGGACCGACGAGACCCAGTACTTC.

The rearrangement joins TRBV28 to TRBJ1-1; possibly TRBD1 for D (6 bases). The CDR3 contains 14 residues. V was cut by 4 bases and J by 5 bases, with 14 bases left in between. The germline gives CDR1 MDHEN, CDR2 SYDVKM. The CDR3 loop is CASSWGGGRTEAFF. The DNA for the CDR3 is TGTGCCAGCAGTTGGGGGGGCGGTAGGACTGAAGCTTTCTTT.

Details on this clone: One end of the junction fails to match germline, which may point to a read error. The genes are TRBV9 and TRBJ1-2; D ambiguous. This CDR3 is built from 14 residues. Looked up from germline, CDR1 is SGDLS and CDR2 is YYNGEE. The CDR3 sequence: CASSVEVEGARRNF. DNA for the CDR3: TGTGCCAGCAGCGTAGAAGTGGAGGGAGCTAGAAGAAACTTC.

The V call is TRBV11-2, the J call TRBJ2-1; 8 nucleotides align to TRBD1. Trimming removed 1 base from V and 1 base from J; junction bases left unmatched: 9. The CDR3 length is 18 residues. In germline, CDR1 is SGHAT, CDR2 FQNNGV. The CDR3 region is CASSLAGQGWGSYNEQFF. The CDR3 DNA sequence: TGTGCCAGCAGCTTAGCCGGACAGGGCTGGGGGTCCTACAATGAGCAGTTCTTC.

The rearrangement uses TRBV2 and TRBJ1-4; D unresolved. The length of the CDR3 is 18 residues. Trimming cost V 3 bases and J 6 bases, with 23 bases left between them. Germline V lookup: CDR1 SNHLY, CDR2 FYNNEI. CDR3 nucleotides: TGTGCCAGCAGTGATCGCCCCCCGGGGTTGGGTTCGCATGAAAAACTGTTTTTT. Translated: CASSDRPPGLGSHEKLFF.

The chain links TRBV7-6 to TRBJ1-5; no firm D call. Germline CDR1 and CDR2: SGHVS and FNYEAQ. The CDR3 is made up of 13 amino acids. Trimming cost V 0 bases and J 7 bases, with 7 bases left between them. The CDR3 sequence is CASSLASGQPQHF. CDR3 sequence (DNA): TGTGCCAGCAGCTTAGCGAGTGGCCAGCCCCAGCATTTT.

The rearrangement joins TRBV10-1 to TRBJ2-7; D perhaps matches TRBD2 (6 bases). CDR1 is WNHNN and CDR2 is SYGVQD in the germline V gene (reference sequence). Trimming shortened V by 0 bases and J by 6 bases, and 15 bases separated the two germline ends. The CDR3 has 15 amino acids. CDR3 sequence reads: CASSESRLEGFEQYF. Here the CDR3 DNA reads TGCGCCAGCAGTGAGTCGAGATTGGAGGGGTTCGAGCAGTACTTC.

The rearrangement uses TRBV5-1 and TRBJ2-7, with D hard to call. V lost 4 bases, J lost 4 bases, and 15 bases lay in between. Germline V gene data show CDR1 as SGHRS and CDR2 as YFSETQ. This CDR3 is 14 amino acids long. CDR3 in DNA: TGCGCCAGCAGCCCTCCTGGCGGAAGTTACGAGCAGTACTTC. Protein product: CASSPPGGSYEQYF.

This sequence joins TRBV19 and TRBJ2-2; TRBD1 agrees at 9 bases. V was clipped by 4 bases and J by 3 bases; unmatched bases: 3. Germline V lookup: CDR1 LNHDA, CDR2 SQIVND (reference sequence). This CDR3 comprises 15 residues. In nucleotides, the CDR3 is TGTGCCAGTAGTACGCGGACAGGGGACACCGGGGAGCTGTTTTTT. Amino acid sequence: CASSTRTGDTGELFF.

V is TRBV6-6 and J is TRBJ2-3; possible D gene TRBD2, 6 bases. The CDR3 length is 16 residues. With 5 bases removed from V and 2 bases from J, the gap between germline ends came to 17 bases. Germline CDR1 reads MNHNY; CDR2 reads SVGAGI (reference sequence). Written as DNA, the CDR3 is TGTGCCAGCAGTGCCCTGATCGCGGGGTACACAGATACGCAGTATTTT. Translation: CASSALIAGYTDTQYF.

The rearrangement uses TRBV19 and TRBJ2-7, with 11 bases aligning to TRBD1. The CDR3 contains 14 residues. Per germline, CDR1 LNHDA and CDR2 SQIVND (reference sequence). The J segment lost 4 bases and the V segment lost 5 bases, leaving 4 bases of the junction unmatched. CDR3 in amino acids: CASSSGQGAYEQYF. The CDR3 DNA sequence: TGTGCCAGTAGTTCCGGACAGGGGGCTTACGAGCAGTACTTC. The entire variable domain, with the rest obtained from reference TRBV19 and TRBJ2-7, is as follows: DGGITQSPKYLFRKEGQNVTLSCEQNLNHDAMYWYRQDPGQGLRLIYYSQIVNDFQKGDIAEGYSVSREKKESFPLTVTSAQKNPTAFYLCASSSGQGAYEQYFGPGTRLTVT.

The CDR3 region has the DNA TGTGCCAGCGGGCTAGCGGAGTCCTACGAGCAGTACTTC. It yields the protein CASGLAESYEQYF. V is TRBV27 and J is TRBJ2-7; 7 bases fit TRBD2. Germline assignment: CDR1 MNHEY and CDR2 SMNVEV (reference sequence). J lost 1 base, V lost 8 bases, and 5 bases had no gene match. This CDR3 is built from 13 residues.